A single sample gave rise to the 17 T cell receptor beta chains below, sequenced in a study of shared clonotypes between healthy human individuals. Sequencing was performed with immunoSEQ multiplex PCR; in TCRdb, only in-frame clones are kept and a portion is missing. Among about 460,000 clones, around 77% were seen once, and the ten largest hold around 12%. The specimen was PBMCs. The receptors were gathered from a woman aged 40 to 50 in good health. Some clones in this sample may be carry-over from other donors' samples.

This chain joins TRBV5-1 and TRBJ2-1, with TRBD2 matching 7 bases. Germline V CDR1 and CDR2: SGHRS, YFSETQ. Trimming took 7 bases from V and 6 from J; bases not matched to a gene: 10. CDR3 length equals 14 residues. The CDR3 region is CASDTSEGSNEQFF. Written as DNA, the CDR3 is TGCGCCAGCGATACTAGCGAAGGATCCAATGAGCAGTTCTTC. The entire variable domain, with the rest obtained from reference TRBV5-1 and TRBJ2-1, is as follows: KAGVTQTPRYLIKTRGQQVTLSCSPISGHRSVSWYQQTPGQGLQFLFEYFSETQRNKGNFPGRFSGRQFSNSRSEMNVSTLELGDSALYLCASDTSEGSNEQFFGPGTRLTVL.

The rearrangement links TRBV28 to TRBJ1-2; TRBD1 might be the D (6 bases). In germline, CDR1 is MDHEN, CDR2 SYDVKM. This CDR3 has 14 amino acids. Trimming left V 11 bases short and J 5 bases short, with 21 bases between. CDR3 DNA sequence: TGTGCCGTACGCCCGAACAGGGTCGATTATGGCTACACCTTC. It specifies CAVRPNRVDYGYTF.

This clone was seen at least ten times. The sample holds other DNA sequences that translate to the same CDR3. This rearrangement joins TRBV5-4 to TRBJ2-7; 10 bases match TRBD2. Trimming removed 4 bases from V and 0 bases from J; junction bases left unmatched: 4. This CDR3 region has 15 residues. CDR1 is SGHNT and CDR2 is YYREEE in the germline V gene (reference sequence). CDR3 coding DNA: TGTGCCAGCAGCACCAGACTAGCGGGCTCCTACGAGCAGTACTTC. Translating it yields CASSTRLAGSYEQYF.

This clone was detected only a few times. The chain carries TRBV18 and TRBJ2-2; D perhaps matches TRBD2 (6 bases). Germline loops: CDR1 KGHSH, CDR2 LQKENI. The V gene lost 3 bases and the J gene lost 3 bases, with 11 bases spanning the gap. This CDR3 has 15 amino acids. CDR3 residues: CASSPGGIDTGELFF. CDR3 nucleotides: TGTGCCAGCTCACCGGGGGGAATCGACACCGGGGAGCTGTTTTTT. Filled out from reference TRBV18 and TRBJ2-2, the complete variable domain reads NAGVMQNPRHLVRRRGQEARLRCSPMKGHSHVYWYRQLPEEGLKFMVYLQKENIIDESGMPKERFSAEFPKEGPSILRIQQVVRGDSAAYFCASSPGGIDTGELFFGEGSRLTVL.

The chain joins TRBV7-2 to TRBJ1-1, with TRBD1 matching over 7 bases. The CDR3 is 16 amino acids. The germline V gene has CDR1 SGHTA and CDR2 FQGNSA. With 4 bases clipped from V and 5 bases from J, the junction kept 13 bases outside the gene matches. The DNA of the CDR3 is TGTGCCAGCAGCTCGGACAGGAAAAGGGTGGTGACTGAAGCTTTCTTT. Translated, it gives CASSSDRKRVVTEAFF.

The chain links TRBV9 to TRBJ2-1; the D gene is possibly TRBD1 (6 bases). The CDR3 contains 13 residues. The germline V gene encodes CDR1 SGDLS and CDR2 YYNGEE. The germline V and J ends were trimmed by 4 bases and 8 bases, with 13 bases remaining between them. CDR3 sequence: CASSFGGGDEQFF. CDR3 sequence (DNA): TGTGCCAGCAGCTTTGGTGGGGGCGATGAGCAGTTCTTC.

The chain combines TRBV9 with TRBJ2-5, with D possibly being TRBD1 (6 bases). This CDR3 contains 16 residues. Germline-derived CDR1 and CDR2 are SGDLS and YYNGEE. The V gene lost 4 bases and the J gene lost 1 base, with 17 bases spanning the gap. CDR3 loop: CASSNPPTGLQETQYF. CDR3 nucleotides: TGTGCCAGCAGCAACCCCCCGACAGGTCTCCAAGAGACCCAGTACTTC.

The CDR3: CASSYSTSGAGRAFF. The CDR3 DNA sequence: TGTGCCAGCAGTTACTCGACCTCCGGTGCGGGGCGGGCTTTCTTT. V is TRBV6-5 and J is TRBJ1-1; possible D gene TRBD1, 5 bases. Germline CDR1 and CDR2: MNHEY and SVGAGI. V was clipped by 0 bases and J by 11 bases, with 19 bases between them. The CDR3 has 15 amino acids.

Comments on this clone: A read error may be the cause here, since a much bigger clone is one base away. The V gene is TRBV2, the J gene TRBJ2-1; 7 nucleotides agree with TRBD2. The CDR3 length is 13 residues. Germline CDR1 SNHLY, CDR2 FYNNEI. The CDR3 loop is CASTPDWGGEQLF. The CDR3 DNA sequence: TGTGCCAGCACCCCGGATTGGGGGGGTGAGCAGCTCTTC.

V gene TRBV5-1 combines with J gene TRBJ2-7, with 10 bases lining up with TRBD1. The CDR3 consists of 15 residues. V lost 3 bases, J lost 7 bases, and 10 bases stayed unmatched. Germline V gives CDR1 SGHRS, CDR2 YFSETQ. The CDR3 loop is CASSSPGTGDREQYF. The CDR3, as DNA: TGCGCCAGCAGCTCCCCCGGGACAGGGGATCGGGAGCAGTACTTC.

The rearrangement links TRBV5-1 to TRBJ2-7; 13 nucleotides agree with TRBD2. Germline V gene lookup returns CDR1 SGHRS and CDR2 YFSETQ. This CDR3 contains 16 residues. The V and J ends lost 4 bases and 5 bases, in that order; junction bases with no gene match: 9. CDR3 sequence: CASSRGLAGPSHEQYF. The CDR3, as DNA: TGCGCCAGCAGCAGGGGACTAGCGGGACCTTCCCACGAGCAGTACTTC.

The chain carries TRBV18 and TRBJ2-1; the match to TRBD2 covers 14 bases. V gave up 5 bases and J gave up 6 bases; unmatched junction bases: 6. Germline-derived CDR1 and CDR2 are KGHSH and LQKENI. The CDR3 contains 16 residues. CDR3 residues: CASSTLTSGRANEQFF. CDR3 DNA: TGTGCCAGCTCAACCCTGACTAGCGGGAGGGCCAATGAGCAGTTCTTC. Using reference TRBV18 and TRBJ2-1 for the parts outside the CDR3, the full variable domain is NAGVMQNPRHLVRRRGQEARLRCSPMKGHSHVYWYRQLPEEGLKFMVYLQKENIIDESGMPKERFSAEFPKEGPSILRIQQVVRGDSAAYFCASSTLTSGRANEQFFGPGTRLTVL.

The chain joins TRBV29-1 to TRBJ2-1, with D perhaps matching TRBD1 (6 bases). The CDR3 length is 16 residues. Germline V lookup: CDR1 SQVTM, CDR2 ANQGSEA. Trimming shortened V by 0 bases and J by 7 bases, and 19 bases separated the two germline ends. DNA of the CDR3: TGCAGCGTTGAAGATCTAGAAGAAAGTAGGGGGAATGAGCAGTTCTTC. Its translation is CSVEDLEESRGNEQFF.

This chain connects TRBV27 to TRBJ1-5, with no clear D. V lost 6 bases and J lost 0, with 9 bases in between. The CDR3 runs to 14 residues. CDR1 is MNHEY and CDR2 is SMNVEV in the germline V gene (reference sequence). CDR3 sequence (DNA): TGTGCCAGCAGGTCGCCCATTAGCAATCAGCCCCAGCATTTT. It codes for CASRSPISNQPQHF.

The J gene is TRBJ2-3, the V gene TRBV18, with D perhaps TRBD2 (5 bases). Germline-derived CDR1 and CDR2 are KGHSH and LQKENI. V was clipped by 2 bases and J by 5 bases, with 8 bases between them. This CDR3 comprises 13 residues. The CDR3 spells CASSPNAGDTQYF. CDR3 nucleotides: TGTGCCAGCTCACCAAACGCGGGAGATACGCAGTATTTT.

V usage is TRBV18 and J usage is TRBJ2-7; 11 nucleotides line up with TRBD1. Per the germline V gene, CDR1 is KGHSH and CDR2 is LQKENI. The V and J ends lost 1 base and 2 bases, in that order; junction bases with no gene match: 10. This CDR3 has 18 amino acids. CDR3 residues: CASSPRYEGQGVPYEQYF. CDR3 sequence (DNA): TGTGCCAGCTCACCACGCTACGAGGGACAGGGGGTACCCTACGAGCAGTACTTC.

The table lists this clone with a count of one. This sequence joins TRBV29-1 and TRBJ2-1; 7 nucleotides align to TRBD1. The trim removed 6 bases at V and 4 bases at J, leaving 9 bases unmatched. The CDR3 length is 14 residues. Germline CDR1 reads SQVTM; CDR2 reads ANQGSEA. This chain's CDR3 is CSVAKTGNYNEQFF. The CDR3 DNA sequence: TGCAGCGTCGCCAAGACAGGGAATTACAATGAGCAGTTCTTC.